Included here is one T cell receptor (beta chain) sequence, with context. What it recognizes is unknown. These data belong to a study of T cell responses to AZD1222 COVID-19 vaccine. CDR3 size: 16 residues. V gave up 4 bases and J gave up 9 bases; unmatched junction bases: 16. CDR1 is SGHTA, CDR2 FQGNSA, per germline. Overall study findings and caveats: CD4 TCRs covered the whole spike, strongest at regions 160-218 and 743-854. Variant regions that are unmutated are reportedly the target of nearly half of spike-specific TCRs.

Assay: immunoSEQ multiplex PCR; the TCRdb copy retains only in-frame clones and omits some. Here the sample spans 75,000 to 85,000 clones, around nine tenths being singletons. This specimen consisted of peripheral blood, obtained 28 days after the second AZD1222 dose. The TCR was taken from an adult who received the AZD1222 COVID-19 vaccine. This chain joins TRBV7-2 and TRBJ2-5, with TRBD2 identical over 8 bases. The CDR3 region has the DNA TGTGCCAGCAGCTCCCGAGGACTAGCCGGCAATGGGGCCCAGTACTTC. It codes for CASSSRGLAGNGAQYF.